The sequence of this T cell receptor beta chain was determined in a study of cytomegalovirus exposure and HLA in healthy donors. General study results and limits: In an earlier analysis, most TCR beta V segments were productive about 87% or about 30% of the time.

Vbeta (60) and Jbeta (13) primers were used in the PCR. Measured with immunoSEQ multiplex PCR; TCRdb has only the in-frame clones, and not every one. Of 65,000 to 85,000 clones listed, roughly a tenth are singletons. This CDR3 spans 17 amino acids. This clone was detected a few times. The antigen remains undetermined. This receptor was identified in a man aged 55-75 years in good health and CMV-seropositive. The rearrangement joins TRBV21-1 to TRBJ1-5. TRBV21-1 is a listed pseudogene. The sequencing input was PBMCs. The CDR3 loop is CASSKDGGTHSNQPQHF. The CDR3 DNA reads as TGTGCCAGCAGCAAGGACGGAGGGACCCATAGCAATCAGCCCCAGCATTTT.